This TCR beta chain comes out of a study of blood T cell repertoires in COVID-19. Germline V gene data show CDR1 as SGDLS and CDR2 as YYNGEE. CDR3 size: 14 residues. V was shortened by 2 bases and J by 0 bases, with 9 bases between the two germline ends. Produced via immunoSEQ multiplex PCR; TCRdb's table is partial and in-frame only. The sample has 100,000 to 110,000 clones; around 90% are singletons. The chain uses TRBV9 and TRBJ2-7, with a weak D call TRBD2 (6 bases). This TCR came from a human donor in a cohort sampled during active COVID-19. The sequenced material came from peripheral blood. CDR3 in amino acids: CASSVSSDSYEQYF. CDR3 nucleotide sequence: TGTGCCAGCAGCGTTTCTAGCGACTCCTACGAGCAGTACTTC.